Shown below are 25 T cell receptor beta chains from a single sample sequenced in a study of shared clonotypes between healthy human individuals. Repertoires were generated with immunoSEQ multiplex PCR, while TCRdb's copy carries only in-frame clones and drops some. The data hold under 650,000 clones, with around 96% observed a single time. Sequences were obtained from naive CD4+ T cells sorted from blood. Subset noted: CD45RA+ positively selected. The receptors originated from a woman in her 30s in good health.

J is TRBJ2-5 and V is TRBV7-9; no reliable D call. The J call could be wrong; TRBJ2-7 is a better fit for the DNA end. This CDR3 has 14 residues. CDR1 and CDR2 from the germline V gene are SEHNR and FQNEAQ (reference sequence). CDR3 protein: CASSLLASGNEQYF. CDR3 coding DNA: TGTGCCAGCAGCTTATTGGCCAGTGGGAACGAGCAGTACTTC.

The V gene is TRBV5-6, the J gene TRBJ2-1; unclear D gene. This CDR3 is built from 14 residues. Trimming shortened V by 1 base and J by 8 bases, and 13 bases separated the two germline ends. In germline, CDR1 is SGHDT, CDR2 YYEEEE. This CDR3 reads CASSLFQGFDEQFF. CDR3 nucleotides: TGTGCCAGCAGCTTGTTTCAAGGGTTCGATGAGCAGTTCTTC.

This chain links TRBV28 with TRBJ1-3; 9 nucleotides match TRBD1. Trimming cost V 4 bases and J 4 bases; bases outside gene matches: 11. This CDR3 region has 17 residues. Germline values: CDR1 MDHEN, CDR2 SYDVKM. CDR3 protein: CASSSGQGQLLGNTIYF. CDR3 in DNA: TGTGCCAGCAGTTCTGGACAGGGGCAGCTGTTGGGAAACACCATATATTTT.

The J gene is TRBJ2-5, the V gene TRBV13, with D maybe TRBD1 (6 bases). Trimming took 4 bases from V and 5 from J, leaving 26 bases between them. The germline V gene has CDR1 PRHDT and CDR2 FYEKMQ (reference sequence). The CDR3 covers 18 residues. The chain's CDR3 is CASSSHKERDRFGETQYF. DNA for the CDR3: TGTGCCAGCAGCTCCCACAAGGAGAGAGACAGGTTCGGCGAGACCCAGTACTTC.

This rearrangement joins TRBV7-9 to TRBJ1-1, with 8 bases lining up with TRBD1. V shed 1 base and J 11 bases; nucleotides not matched to a gene: 3. The CDR3 extends over 12 amino acids. The V gene's germline CDR1 is SEHNR and CDR2 FQNEAQ (reference sequence). CDR3 residues: CASSLEDRAAFF. CDR3 DNA: TGTGCCAGCAGCTTAGAGGACAGGGCTGCTTTCTTT.

The rearrangement joins TRBV6-5 to TRBJ2-3; unclear D gene. This CDR3 is built from 14 residues. V lost 0 bases, J lost 1 base, and 5 bases lay in between. Germline assignment: CDR1 MNHEY and CDR2 SVGAGI. As DNA, the CDR3 is TGTGCCAGCAGTTACTCGGCCCGCACAGATACGCAGTATTTT. Protein: CASSYSARTDTQYF.

The chain combines TRBV6-6 with TRBJ1-5; tentative D call: TRBD1 (5 bases). The length of the CDR3 is 15 residues. V lost 0 bases and J 7 bases, leaving 13 bases between the germline ends. Per the germline V gene, CDR1 is MNHNY and CDR2 is SVGAGI (reference sequence). The CDR3 reads CASSYSYRLEQPQHF. CDR3 in DNA: TGTGCCAGCAGTTACTCGTACAGGTTGGAACAGCCCCAGCATTTT.

This chain links TRBV18 with TRBJ1-1; D gene ambiguous. V lost 6 bases and J lost 3, with 11 bases in between. Germline CDR1 KGHSH, CDR2 LQKENI. The length of the CDR3 is 13 residues. CDR3 region: CASSSTEDTEAFF. CDR3 coding DNA: TGTGCCAGCTCCTCAACGGAAGACACTGAAGCTTTCTTT.

This chain uses TRBV5-1 with TRBJ1-5; D gene unclear. V was clipped by 2 bases and J by 2 bases, with 8 bases between them. Germline V lookup: CDR1 SGHRS, CDR2 YFSETQ. The CDR3 runs 14 residues. CDR3 protein: CASSFEGGNQPQHF. The CDR3 region has the DNA TGCGCCAGCAGCTTTGAAGGTGGCAATCAGCCCCAGCATTTT.

This clone was picked up one time. J is TRBJ1-4 and V is TRBV7-8; tentative D call: TRBD1 (5 bases). This CDR3 region has 13 residues. Germline CDR1 is SGHVS and CDR2 is FQNEAQ. The V end was cut by 4 bases, the J end by 12 bases, with 15 bases between. The CDR3 reads CASSSGHLGELFF. The CDR3 DNA is TGTGCCAGCAGCTCTGGACACCTCGGGGAACTGTTTTTT.

This CDR3 is CAWSPIVEKLFF. Here the CDR3 DNA reads TGTGCCTGGAGCCCGATTGTTGAAAAACTGTTTTTT. This chain joins TRBV30 and TRBJ1-4; D call uncertain. V was cut by 3 bases and J by 7 bases, with 9 bases left in between. The CDR3 sequence is 12 residues long. The germline CDR1 and CDR2 sequences are GTSNPN and SVGIG (reference sequence).

The V gene is TRBV4-1, the J gene TRBJ2-7, with 11 bases lining up with TRBD2. The ends lost 4 bases at V and 6 bases at J; junction bases unmatched: 11. The CDR3 loop spans 16 amino acids. Germline lookup yields CDR1 MGHRA and CDR2 YSYEKL. The CDR3 DNA sequence: TGCGCCAGCAGCCTAGGGATACTAGCGGGAGTTAGCGAGCAGTACTTC. It translates to CASSLGILAGVSEQYF.

The rearrangement uses TRBV28 and TRBJ2-5; D is possibly TRBD2 (6 bases). Germline V gene data show CDR1 as MDHEN and CDR2 as SYDVKM. CDR3 size: 15 residues. The ends were cut back, 3 bases at V and 4 bases at J, with 15 bases in the middle. CDR3 sequence reads: CASSFGGYQGETQYF. The CDR3 DNA is TGTGCCAGCAGTTTTGGGGGGTATCAGGGAGAGACCCAGTACTTC.

The chain recombines TRBV5-6 with TRBJ2-3; D is undetermined. V lost 4 bases to trimming and J lost 0 bases, with 18 bases between them. The CDR3 loop spans 17 amino acids. Germline values: CDR1 SGHDT, CDR2 YYEEEE. In DNA form, the CDR3 reads TGTGCCAGCAGCCCGGTGGGTCGAGCGCCCAGCACAGATACGCAGTATTTT. It specifies CASSPVGRAPSTDTQYF.

This chain joins TRBV6-5 and TRBJ1-1; possible D gene TRBD1, 5 bases. This CDR3 has 14 residues. V was shortened by 0 bases and J by 7 bases, with 12 bases between the two germline ends. CDR1 MNHEY and CDR2 SVGAGI come from the germline V gene. The CDR3 bases are TGTGCCAGCAGTTACTCGTACAGGAGTGGTGAAGCTTTCTTT. This sequence encodes CASSYSYRSGEAFF.

This clone came up once. This chain connects TRBV19 to TRBJ2-7; 9 nucleotides agree with TRBD1. Trimming took 3 bases from V and 0 from J; bases not matched to a gene: 3. This CDR3 contains 15 residues. Germline CDR1 LNHDA, CDR2 SQIVND (reference sequence). In DNA form, the CDR3 reads TGTGCCAGTAGTATTGGACAGGGGAGCTCCTACGAGCAGTACTTC. Protein sequence: CASSIGQGSSYEQYF.

This clone was observed once. The chain has TRBV18 and TRBJ2-5; 12 bases match TRBD1. CDR1 and CDR2 from the germline V gene are KGHSH and LQKENI. The CDR3 runs to 16 residues. V lost 5 bases and J lost 4; bases outside the gene matches: 8. The CDR3 reads CASSDPGQGASETQYF. CDR3 bases: TGTGCCAGCTCAGACCCGGGACAGGGGGCATCAGAGACCCAGTACTTC.

The chain couples TRBV18 to TRBJ2-7; TRBD2 aligns across 8 bases. The germline CDR1 and CDR2 sequences are KGHSH and LQKENI. J was trimmed by 3 bases and V by 6 bases; bases with no gene match: 7. CDR3 length equals 14 residues. CDR3 sequence reads: CASSPDSGSYEQYF. In DNA, the CDR3 is TGTGCCAGCTCCCCGGACAGCGGGAGCTACGAGCAGTACTTC. Full variable domain (remainder filled in from reference TRBV18 and TRBJ2-7): NAGVMQNPRHLVRRRGQEARLRCSPMKGHSHVYWYRQLPEEGLKFMVYLQKENIIDESGMPKERFSAEFPKEGPSILRIQQVVRGDSAAYFCASSPDSGSYEQYFGPGTRLTVT.

This chain uses TRBV10-3 with TRBJ2-1, with D possibly being TRBD2 (5 bases). From germline, CDR1 is ENHRY and CDR2 SYGVKD. This CDR3 is 15 amino acids long. V shed 4 bases and J shed 2 bases, with 12 bases lying between them. CDR3 sequence: CAISGPRGTYNEQFF. In nucleotides, the CDR3 is TGTGCCATCAGTGGGCCAAGAGGGACCTACAATGAGCAGTTCTTC.

The V gene is TRBV5-1, the J gene TRBJ2-3; 11 nucleotides match TRBD1. Germline trimming cut 4 bases from V and 5 bases from J; bases unmatched to any gene: 3. Germline V gene data show CDR1 as SGHRS and CDR2 as YFSETQ. The CDR3 has 14 residues. The CDR3: CASSLGTGGDTQYF. The CDR3 DNA follows: TGCGCCAGCAGCCTTGGGACAGGGGGAGATACGCAGTATTTT.

V usage is TRBV6-5 and J usage is TRBJ2-1; 10 bases line up with TRBD2. This CDR3 comprises 14 residues. The ends lost 8 bases at V and 7 bases at J; junction bases unmatched: 8. Germline V gives CDR1 MNHEY, CDR2 SVGAGI. CDR3 sequence reads: CASLTSGSSNEQFF. CDR3 sequence (DNA): TGTGCCAGCTTGACTAGCGGGTCCTCGAATGAGCAGTTCTTC.

The gene calls are TRBV28 and TRBJ1-2, with unresolved D. CDR3 size: 16 residues. CDR1 and CDR2 from the germline V gene are MDHEN and SYDVKM. V was clipped by 6 bases and J by 3 bases, with 20 bases between them. CDR3 coding DNA: TGTGCCAGCAGCCCCAAACCCTCCGGACGGCACTATGGCTACACCTTC. It encodes CASSPKPSGRHYGYTF.

The rearrangement links TRBV6-5 to TRBJ2-5; D gene uncertain. V was cut by 8 bases and J by 5 bases, with 6 bases left in between. Germline assignment: CDR1 MNHEY and CDR2 SVGAGI. CDR3 length: 10 amino acids. The CDR3 DNA reads as TGTGCCAGCGGTAGGGAGACCCAGTACTTC. Its translation is CASGRETQYF.

The chain carries TRBV28 and TRBJ2-2, with D uncertain. CDR1 and CDR2 (germline): MDHEN, SYDVKM. Trimming pared 8 bases from V and 0 bases from J, leaving 13 bases between. This CDR3 region has 15 residues. The CDR3 DNA reads as TGTGCCAGCTTATCCGGATACCCGAACACCGGGGAGCTGTTTTTT. Translating gives CASLSGYPNTGELFF.

The chain links TRBV28 to TRBJ2-7; 9 nucleotides line up with TRBD1. Germline-derived CDR1 and CDR2 are MDHEN and SYDVKM. J lost 1 base, V lost 6 bases, and 7 bases had no gene match. CDR3 length: 15 amino acids. CDR3: CASRRSGTGSYEQYF. CDR3 nucleotides: TGTGCCAGCAGACGATCCGGGACAGGGTCCTACGAGCAGTACTTC.